This passage covers 21 T cell receptor beta chains from one sample sequenced in a study of blood T cells in healthy people across ages. The second PCR ran roughly 7 to 11 cycles with a sample-barcoded 5' primer and J-beta primers. TCRdb analysed the 5' RACE reads with MiXCR anew, one entry per CDR3 protein. The table has 600,000 to 1,000,000 distinct CDR3 sequences, around a quarter seen once; the top ten hold more than 3%. These data are also associated with another study on T cells of mothers and their children.

The sequenced material came from blood. The receptors stem from a boy between 5 and 17 years old in good health.

The chain has TRBV21-1 and TRBJ2-1; the table gives TRBD1 as D, unverified against the DNA. TRBJ2-5 explains the end of the DNA better; the J call may be wrong. TRBV21-1 represents a pseudogene. The CDR3 is 16 amino acids. The chain's CDR3 is CASSGRDRSLQETQYF. The CDR3 DNA sequence: TGTGCCAGCAGCGGCCGGGACAGATCCCTCCAAGAGACCCAGTACTTC.

This clonotype was observed a handful of times. The rearrangement links TRBV7-2 to TRBJ2-3, with a possible D match to TRBD1 (6 bases). The CDR3 is 15 amino acids. Germline V CDR1 and CDR2: SGHTA, FQGNSA. Trimming left V 4 bases short and J 5 bases short, with 16 bases between. CDR3 region: CASSSRQAPQDTQYF. CDR3 coding DNA: TGTGCCAGCAGCTCCCGACAGGCGCCTCAAGATACGCAGTATTTT. Together with reference TRBV7-2 and TRBJ2-3, the CDR3 gives the full variable domain: GAGVSQSPSNKVTEKGKDVELRCDPISGHTALYWYRQSLGQGLEFLIYFQGNSAPDKSGLPSDRFSAERTGGSVSTLTIQRTQQEDSAVYLCASSSRQAPQDTQYFGPGTRLTVL.

The genes are TRBV29-1 and TRBJ2-1; weak D call: TRBD2 (5 bases). The CDR3 runs 14 residues. In germline, CDR1 is SQVTM, CDR2 ANQGSEA. The germline V and J ends were trimmed by 4 bases and 3 bases, with 13 bases remaining between them. The CDR3 here is CSVVSGADYNEQFF. CDR3 coding DNA: TGCAGCGTTGTATCCGGAGCGGACTACAATGAGCAGTTCTTC.

The chain has TRBV29-1 and TRBJ2-7; TRBD1 might be the D (6 bases). The CDR3 runs to 12 residues. The V gene lost 7 bases and the J gene lost 3 bases, with 13 bases spanning the gap. Per germline, CDR1 SQVTM and CDR2 ANQGSEA. CDR3 region: CSATAQGYEQYF. Written as DNA, the CDR3 is TGCAGCGCTACAGCACAGGGCTACGAGCAGTACTTC.

The V gene is TRBV7-2, the J gene TRBJ1-6, with 7 bases lining up with TRBD1. The CDR3 runs 14 residues. CDR1 and CDR2 (germline): SGHTA, FQGNSA. V trimming: 3 bases; J trimming: 7 bases; junction bases outside the gene matches: 3. The CDR3 loop reads CASSLTGMNSPLHF. CDR3 coding DNA: TGTGCCAGCAGCTTGACAGGGATGAATTCACCCCTCCACTTT.

The CDR3 DNA reads TGCAGCTCGGACCGGACAGTTGGGGAAAAACTGTTTTTT. It specifies CSSDRTVGEKLFF. The gene calls are TRBV20-1 and TRBJ1-4, with a weak D call TRBD1 (6 bases). CDR3 length equals 13 residues. CDR1 and CDR2 (germline): DFQATT, SNEGSKA (reference sequence).

The V gene is TRBV18, the J gene TRBJ2-3, with no clear D. The CDR3 is 16 amino acids. Trimming took off 3 bases at V and 1 base at J, with 14 bases between the two ends. CDR1 and CDR2 (germline): KGHSH, LQKENI. The CDR3 loop is CASSPYIGGGTDTQYF. Written as DNA, the CDR3 is TGTGCCAGCTCACCGTATATAGGTGGTGGCACAGATACGCAGTATTTT. The full variable domain, its missing parts supplied by reference TRBV18 and TRBJ2-3, is NAGVMQNPRHLVRRRGQEARLRCSPMKGHSHVYWYRQLPEEGLKFMVYLQKENIIDESGMPKERFSAEFPKEGPSILRIQQVVRGDSAAYFCASSPYIGGGTDTQYFGPGTRLTVL.

V and J are TRBV14 and TRBJ2-2; D not resolved. The germline V gene encodes CDR1 SGHDN and CDR2 FVKESK. V was shortened by 6 bases and J by 1 base, with 12 bases between the two germline ends. The length of the CDR3 is 15 residues. The CDR3 DNA reads TGTGCCAGCAGGGACGGAACGCGGAACACCGGGGAGCTGTTTTTT. This codes for CASRDGTRNTGELFF.

This clonotype has more than one count but fewer than ten. The chain employs TRBV4-1 and TRBJ2-7, with D perhaps matching TRBD1 (5 bases). CDR3 length equals 13 residues. Deletions cut 0 bases from V and 6 bases from J, with 9 bases between. Germline V CDR1 and CDR2: MGHRA, YSYEKL. As DNA, the CDR3 is TGCGCCAGCAGCCAAGAAGACAGCCCCGAGCAGTACTTC. The encoded protein is CASSQEDSPEQYF.

This clonotype was found a few times. Relative to the germline gene, one junction end is altered; a read error may explain this. This chain uses TRBV4-1 with TRBJ2-1; 7 nucleotides agree with TRBD1. Near its end, the DNA agrees better with TRBJ2-5, so the J call may be wrong. The CDR3 has 17 amino acids. Germline loops: CDR1 MGHRA, CDR2 YSYEKL. CDR3 amino acids: CASSQGPRTGHRETQYF. CDR3 nucleotide sequence: TGCGCCAGCAGTCAAGGCCCCCGGACAGGCCACCGAGAGACCCAGTACTTC.

J is TRBJ2-3 and V is TRBV24-1, with 9 bases matching TRBD2. In germline, CDR1 is KGHDR, CDR2 SFDVKD. CDR3 size: 17 residues. V shed 1 base, J shed 2 bases, and the junction held 6 bases outside the gene matches. The CDR3 DNA sequence: TGTGCCACCAGTGATTTTCGGCTAGCGGGATCCACAGATACGCAGTATTTT. It encodes CATSDFRLAGSTDTQYF.

The rearrangement uses TRBV30 and TRBJ2-1; 10 positions match TRBD2. The trim removed 2 bases at V and 10 bases at J, leaving 5 bases unmatched. Germline-derived CDR1 and CDR2 are GTSNPN and SVGIG (reference sequence). CDR3 length equals 13 residues. For the CDR3, the DNA is TGTGCCTGGAGTCCCGATAGCGGGGGGGAGCAGTTCTTC. Protein product: CAWSPDSGGEQFF.

The rearrangement links TRBV12-3 or TRBV12-4 to TRBJ2-5; TRBD1 is a possible D gene (5 bases). The assigned J gene may be wrong: the sequence end matches TRBJ2-7 better. CDR3 length: 13 residues. CDR3 sequence: CASSTGFSYEQYF. CDR3 nucleotide sequence: TGTGCCAGCAGCACAGGCTTCTCCTACGAGCAGTACTTC.

This clonotype was seen more than once but under ten times. The chain couples TRBV28 to TRBJ1-4; D might be TRBD1 (5 bases). Germline loops: CDR1 MDHEN, CDR2 SYDVKM. This CDR3 comprises 17 residues. The germline V and J ends were trimmed by 2 bases and 0 bases, with 13 bases remaining between them. The CDR3 bases are TGTGCCAGCAGTTTAGATAGGGGCAGTGCAACTAATGAAAAACTGTTTTTT. Encoded protein: CASSLDRGSATNEKLFF.

In its sample, this clonotype was seen a few times. This chain connects TRBV10-3 to TRBJ1-1; unclear D gene. CDR3 size: 12 residues. Germline-derived CDR1 and CDR2 are ENHRY and SYGVKD. The V end lost 6 bases, the J end lost 2 bases, and 7 bases lay between the germline ends. This CDR3 is CAIRRDNTEAFF. CDR3 in DNA: TGTGCCATCAGGAGAGACAACACTGAAGCTTTCTTT.

This clonotype has a handful of counts. For the CDR3, the DNA is TGTGCCAGCAGCCCCCCGGGACACTCTTCCGGGGCCAACGTCCTGACTTTC. Encoded protein: CASSPPGHSSGANVLTF. This rearrangement joins TRBV5-5 to TRBJ2-6; D perhaps matches TRBD1 (6 bases). Trimming shortened V by 4 bases and J by 4 bases, and 18 bases separated the two germline ends. This CDR3 contains 17 residues. CDR1 SGHKS and CDR2 YYEKEE come from the germline V gene (reference sequence).

The chain's CDR3 is CASSLSTRTGTRSYEQYF. The CDR3 bases are TGCGCCAGCAGCCTATCAACTCGAACGGGGACCCGATCCTACGAGCAGTACTTC. This chain joins TRBV5-1 and TRBJ2-7, with D perhaps matching TRBD1 or TRBD2 (5 bases each). The V gene lost 4 bases and the J gene lost 1 base, with 24 bases spanning the gap. The length of the CDR3 is 18 residues. Looked up from germline, CDR1 is SGHRS and CDR2 is YFSETQ.

This clonotype occurred a few times. V is TRBV4-1 and J is TRBJ2-7, with 7 bases aligning to TRBD2. The CDR3 sequence is 17 residues long. V was pared by 0 bases and J by 6 bases, with 14 bases of the junction left unmatched. Germline V gene data show CDR1 as MGHRA and CDR2 as YSYEKL. The chain's CDR3 is CASSQDLGLGPSGEQYF. CDR3 coding DNA: TGCGCCAGCAGCCAAGATCTAGGACTAGGCCCCTCGGGCGAGCAGTACTTC.

The CDR3 sequence is CASSPIGTSPSYEQYF. In DNA, the CDR3 is TGCGCCAGCAGCCCAATCGGGACTAGCCCATCCTACGAGCAGTACTTC. The rearrangement uses TRBV4-1 and TRBJ2-7; 9 bases are a match to TRBD2. Germline CDR1 reads MGHRA; CDR2 reads YSYEKL. V lost 4 bases, J lost 1 base, and 8 bases stayed unmatched. CDR3 length: 16 residues.

The rearrangement joins TRBV4-3 to TRBJ2-1; D call uncertain. Germline V CDR1 and CDR2: LGHNA, YSLEER. Trimming left V 1 base short and J 6 bases short, with 16 bases between. This CDR3 comprises 16 residues. Written as DNA, the CDR3 is TGCGCCAGCAGCCAAGGCCCCGGAGCTACGGGCAATGAGCAGTTCTTC. Protein sequence: CASSQGPGATGNEQFF.

This clonotype was detected a few times. The chain couples TRBV28 to TRBJ2-7; the match to TRBD1 covers 10 bases. With 3 bases clipped from V and 4 bases from J, the junction kept 6 bases outside the gene matches. Germline values: CDR1 MDHEN, CDR2 SYDVKM. The length of the CDR3 is 15 residues. The CDR3 DNA follows: TGTGCCAGCAGTTTTTTAGGGACAGGGGAATACGAGCAGTACTTC. Its translation: CASSFLGTGEYEQYF.